This T cell receptor beta chain was sequenced in a study of T cells and copy number aberrations in small-cell lung cancer. The data were produced by immunoSEQ multiplex PCR, yet TCRdb's version contains in-frame clones alone and is incomplete. The sample records 3,000 or so clones, about nine tenths being singletons. The receptor was isolated from a man aged 50-59 years with small cell lung cancer. The sequencing input was normal tissue next to the tumor.

The CDR3 DNA reads TGTGCCAGCAGCTCGACCACAGATACGCAGTATTTT. Its translation: CASSSTTDTQYF. The chain employs TRBV5-6 and TRBJ2-3; D remains ambiguous. The CDR3 is 12 residues long. V was shortened by 3 bases and J by 2 bases, with 4 bases between the two germline ends. The V gene's germline CDR1 is SGHDT and CDR2 YYEEEE.